These 30 T cell receptor beta chains were all obtained from the same sample, sequenced in a study of T cell changes during pregnancy in multiple sclerosis. Method: immunoSEQ multiplex PCR; TCRdb's copy keeps in-frame clones and lacks some. Among 100,000 or so clones listed, approximately 93% were seen once. Sample: peripheral blood, taken after pregnancy. Receptors were obtained from a female donor in good health, enrolled as a control in a pregnancy study.

The sample holds a few counts of this clone. This chain uses TRBV4-2 with TRBJ2-3, with 11 bases aligning to TRBD2. This CDR3 contains 18 residues. Unmatched junction bases numbered 8, after V lost 3 bases and J lost 0 bases. In germline, CDR1 is LGHNA, CDR2 YNFKEQ. In DNA form, the CDR3 reads TGTGCCAGCAGCCACCCAAAGGGACTAGCGGCTAGCACAGATACGCAGTATTTT. Residues: CASSHPKGLAASTDTQYF.

The chain is built from TRBV28 and TRBJ2-5, with TRBD2 matching 10 bases. J lost 4 bases, V lost 6 bases, and 11 bases had no gene match. CDR3 length equals 16 residues. Germline lookup yields CDR1 MDHEN and CDR2 SYDVKM. In nucleotides, the CDR3 is TGTGCCAGCAGACCCCTTAGCGGGGGGAGGAGAGAGACCCAGTACTTC. Translating it yields CASRPLSGGRRETQYF.

The CDR3 sequence: CSVDRGTDLFNEQFF. CDR3 in DNA: TGCAGCGTTGATCGGGGGACCGATCTCTTCAATGAGCAGTTCTTC. V gene TRBV29-1 combines with J gene TRBJ2-1; tentatively, D is TRBD2 (6 bases). The germline gives CDR1 SQVTM, CDR2 ANQGSEA. The CDR3 length is 15 residues. The germline V and J ends were trimmed by 3 bases and 6 bases, with 18 bases remaining between them.

About this clone: The same CDR3 can be traced to other DNA sequences in this sample. The rearrangement uses TRBV7-9 and TRBJ2-7; 7 nucleotides line up with TRBD1. The germline V gene has CDR1 SEHNR and CDR2 FQNEAQ (reference sequence). The CDR3 is 14 residues long. Losses at the gene ends were 1 base for V and 2 bases for J; bases not matched to a gene: 2. The CDR3 coding sequence is TGTGCCAGCAGCTTAGGCACAGGGGCCTACGAGCAGTACTTC. Residues: CASSLGTGAYEQYF.

The chain has TRBV4-1 and TRBJ2-3; TRBD2 matches at 9 bases. The CDR3 has 17 residues. Looked up from germline, CDR1 is MGHRA and CDR2 is YSYEKL. With V trimmed by 0 bases and J by 8 bases, 12 bases remained unmatched. DNA for the CDR3: TGCGCCAGCAGCCAAGATAAAGCTAGCGGGAACGAGGTTACGCAGTATTTT. Its translation is CASSQDKASGNEVTQYF.

This clone was seen a single time. V and J are TRBV6-5 and TRBJ1-1; tentatively, D is TRBD1 (6 bases). The CDR3 contains 14 residues. The germline V gene encodes CDR1 MNHEY and CDR2 SVGAGI. Trimming pared 6 bases from V and 0 bases from J, leaving 11 bases between. The CDR3 coding sequence is TGTGCCAGCAGAAAGGACAGTCTGAACACTGAAGCTTTCTTT. Its translation: CASRKDSLNTEAFF.

The chain carries TRBV27 and TRBJ2-1; D perhaps matches TRBD2 (5 bases). This CDR3 has 16 amino acids. Germline-derived CDR1 and CDR2 are MNHEY and SMNVEV (reference sequence). Trimming shortened V by 3 bases and J by 3 bases, and 15 bases separated the two germline ends. Here the CDR3 DNA reads TGTGCCAGCAGTTTCACTCCTAGCAGACGCTACAATGAGCAGTTCTTC. It codes for CASSFTPSRRYNEQFF.

CDR3 sequence: CASSLGGQGEDTQYF. The CDR3 coding sequence is TGTGCCAGCAGCTTGGGAGGACAGGGTGAGGATACGCAGTATTTT. The chain couples TRBV5-4 to TRBJ2-3, with 8 bases fitting TRBD1. Trimming at V came to 0 bases and at J to 6 bases, leaving 6 bases not matched to a gene. The CDR3 is 15 amino acids. In germline, CDR1 is SGHNT, CDR2 YYREEE (reference sequence).

The V and J genes are TRBV13 and TRBJ2-1, with 13 bases lining up with TRBD2. V was pared by 5 bases and J by 7 bases, with 5 bases of the junction left unmatched. The CDR3 runs 15 residues. CDR1 is PRHDT and CDR2 is FYEKMQ in the germline V gene (reference sequence). For the CDR3, the DNA is TGTGCCAGCAGCCCAGGGACTAGCGGGACGAATGAGCAGTTCTTC. This sequence encodes CASSPGTSGTNEQFF.

The V and J genes are TRBV2 and TRBJ2-5; the match to TRBD1 covers 7 bases. V trimming: 5 bases; J trimming: 3 bases; junction bases outside the gene matches: 3. The CDR3 covers 13 residues. Per the germline V gene, CDR1 is SNHLY and CDR2 is FYNNEI. The DNA for the CDR3 is TGTGCCAGCAGTAAACAGGGGAAAGAGACCCAGTACTTC. It translates to CASSKQGKETQYF.

The chain uses TRBV7-2 and TRBJ1-1; weak D call: TRBD1 (6 bases). V was shortened by 4 bases and J by 0 bases, with 12 bases between the two germline ends. CDR3 length: 15 amino acids. Germline assignment: CDR1 SGHTA and CDR2 FQGNSA. CDR3 in DNA: TGTGCCAGCAGCTCCTCAGGGGTTCTGAACACTGAAGCTTTCTTT. It translates to CASSSSGVLNTEAFF.

The V gene is TRBV5-4, the J gene TRBJ2-7; perhaps TRBD2 as D (6 bases). The germline V gene encodes CDR1 SGHNT and CDR2 YYREEE (reference sequence). This CDR3 is 15 amino acids long. The V gene lost 1 base and the J gene lost 2 bases, with 13 bases spanning the gap. DNA for the CDR3: TGTGCCAGCAGCTTGTTCCGGGGGAACGCCTACGAGCAGTACTTC. It codes for CASSLFRGNAYEQYF.

The rearrangement uses TRBV5-4 and TRBJ2-5, with TRBD2 matching over 8 bases. Germline V gene sequence: CDR1 SGHNT, CDR2 YYREEE (reference sequence). Trimming took 3 bases from V and 1 from J; bases not matched to a gene: 5. The CDR3 consists of 15 residues. The CDR3 nucleotides read TGTGCCAGCAGCTCCCCAACTAGCGGCCAAGAGACCCAGTACTTC. It yields the protein CASSSPTSGQETQYF. The full variable domain, completed using reference TRBV5-4 and TRBJ2-5, is ETGVTQSPTHLIKTRGQQVTLRCSSQSGHNTVSWYQQALGQGPQFIFQYYREEENGRGNFPPRFSGLQFPNYSSELNVNALELDDSALYLCASSSPTSGQETQYFGPGTRLLVL.

The chain has TRBV2 and TRBJ2-5; weak D call: TRBD1 (6 bases). From germline, CDR1 is SNHLY and CDR2 FYNNEI. CDR3 size: 12 residues. With 7 bases removed from V and 5 bases from J, the gap between germline ends came to 11 bases. The CDR3 reads CASKTGEETQYF. Here the CDR3 DNA reads TGTGCCAGCAAGACAGGAGAGGAGACCCAGTACTTC.

The chain employs TRBV18 and TRBJ2-4; 11 bases align to TRBD2. The V gene's germline CDR1 is KGHSH and CDR2 LQKENI. This CDR3 has 16 residues. The V and J ends lost 2 bases and 2 bases, in that order; junction bases with no gene match: 2. The CDR3 region has the DNA TGTGCCAGCTCACCAACTAGCGGGAGTACCAAAAACATTCAGTACTTC. Protein sequence: CASSPTSGSTKNIQYF.

The genes are TRBV18 and TRBJ2-7, with unresolved D. Germline V lookup: CDR1 KGHSH, CDR2 LQKENI. The CDR3 consists of 14 residues. V lost 3 bases to trimming and J lost 3 bases, with 12 bases between them. This CDR3 reads CASSPGLTNYEQYF. Written as DNA, the CDR3 is TGTGCCAGCTCACCTGGCCTCACTAACTACGAGCAGTACTTC.

This sequence joins TRBV19 and TRBJ2-7; TRBD1 matches 8 bases. V was pared by 7 bases and J by 5 bases, with 13 bases of the junction left unmatched. This CDR3 is 15 amino acids long. From germline, CDR1 is LNHDA and CDR2 SQIVND (reference sequence). CDR3 nucleotide sequence: TGTGCCAGTACCCAGGGGGCAGGGTTTAACGACGAGCAGTACTTC. It specifies CASTQGAGFNDEQYF.

The chain uses TRBV7-9 and TRBJ2-7; 9 positions match TRBD2. This CDR3 has 16 residues. Trimming removed 0 bases from V and 4 bases from J; junction bases left unmatched: 7. Germline V gives CDR1 SEHNR, CDR2 FQNEAQ (reference sequence). DNA for the CDR3: TGTGCCAGCAGCTTAGCTGATGGACTAGCGACGTACGAGCAGTACTTC. Amino acids: CASSLADGLATYEQYF.

This clone was observed a single time. The chain couples TRBV6-6 to TRBJ2-7; D gene uncertain. This CDR3 spans 13 amino acids. Germline V CDR1 and CDR2: MNHNY, SVGAGI (reference sequence). V gave up 0 bases and J gave up 2 bases, with 5 bases separating them. DNA for the CDR3: TGTGCCAGCAGTTACTCGTCCACCTACGAGCAGTACTTC. This codes for CASSYSSTYEQYF.

The table lists this clone with a few counts. The CDR3 nucleotides are TGTGCCAGCAGGGTGCAGGGGTTATGGACTGAAGCTTTCTTT. Its translation: CASRVQGLWTEAFF. This chain uses TRBV5-8 with TRBJ1-1, with D maybe TRBD1 (6 bases). The CDR3 is 14 amino acids. The germline V gene encodes CDR1 SGHTS and CDR2 YDEGEE. V was cut by 5 bases and J by 5 bases, with 16 bases left in between.

This clone has just one count. As DNA, the CDR3 is TGTGCCAGCAGTGTTAGGGGGCACGAGCAGTACTTC. Amino acids: CASSVRGHEQYF. The V and J genes are TRBV2 and TRBJ2-5, with TRBD1 matching 7 bases. With the DNA end fitting TRBJ2-7 better, the J assignment may be wrong. Germline V gene sequence: CDR1 SNHLY, CDR2 FYNNEI. The CDR3 covers 12 residues.

This rearrangement joins TRBV4-2 to TRBJ2-3; 7 nucleotides align to TRBD2. V lost 0 bases and J lost 4; bases outside the gene matches: 10. Germline CDR1 LGHNA, CDR2 YNFKEQ. The CDR3 contains 17 residues. CDR3 in DNA: TGTGCCAGCAGCCAAGAGGGAGGGCCCTCGACCCCAGATACGCAGTATTTT. It is translated as CASSQEGGPSTPDTQYF.

This rearrangement joins TRBV5-6 to TRBJ2-5, with a tentative D call TRBD1 (6 bases). CDR1 and CDR2 from the germline V gene are SGHDT and YYEEEE. Trimming removed 1 base from V and 7 bases from J, with 14 bases in between. The CDR3 length is 14 residues. The CDR3 DNA is TGTGCCAGCAGCTTGTGGTTGTCAGGGGCGACCCAGTACTTC. Its translation: CASSLWLSGATQYF.

The rearrangement links TRBV28 to TRBJ2-5; 10 bases match TRBD1. Germline V gives CDR1 MDHEN, CDR2 SYDVKM. The CDR3 is made up of 17 amino acids. J lost 2 bases, V lost 9 bases, and 15 bases had no gene match. In nucleotides, the CDR3 is TGTGCCAGTGCCCCCCCCGGACAGGGGGTTCCTCAAGAGACCCAGTACTTC. It specifies CASAPPGQGVPQETQYF.

The chain combines TRBV5-5 with TRBJ1-4; TRBD1 matches 9 bases. This CDR3 comprises 15 residues. Germline loops: CDR1 SGHKS, CDR2 YYEKEE (reference sequence). V shed 0 bases and J 6 bases; nucleotides not matched to a gene: 3. The CDR3 reads CASSLEGQGHEKLFF. The CDR3 DNA reads TGTGCCAGCAGCTTGGAGGGACAGGGCCATGAAAAACTGTTTTTT.

V gene TRBV20-1 combines with J gene TRBJ1-1; unclear D gene. The CDR3 runs 11 residues. Trimming pared 3 bases from V and 1 base from J, leaving 3 bases between. CDR1 DFQATT and CDR2 SNEGSKA come from the germline V gene (reference sequence). This chain's CDR3 is CSARRNTEAFF. DNA of the CDR3: TGCAGTGCTAGGAGGAACACTGAAGCTTTCTTT.

The chain couples TRBV9 to TRBJ2-1; the match to TRBD2 covers 9 bases. The germline V gene has CDR1 SGDLS and CDR2 YYNGEE. The CDR3 spans 15 residues. J gave up 6 bases and V 2 bases, and 6 bases lay outside the gene matches. The CDR3 loop reads CASSVTSGKVNEQFF. CDR3 coding DNA: TGTGCCAGCAGCGTGACTAGCGGAAAGGTCAATGAGCAGTTCTTC.

This CDR3 reads CASSFMWGRSSKDQPQHF. The CDR3 DNA reads TGTGCCAGCAGCTTTATGTGGGGGCGATCGTCTAAGGATCAGCCCCAGCATTTT. The chain has TRBV28 and TRBJ1-5; tentatively, D is TRBD1 (6 bases). V gave up 6 bases and J gave up 5 bases, with 26 bases separating them. This CDR3 is built from 18 residues. CDR1 and CDR2 (germline): MDHEN, SYDVKM.

The rearrangement joins TRBV15 to TRBJ2-1, with TRBD2 identical over 7 bases. The CDR3 contains 15 residues. CDR1 and CDR2 from the germline V gene are LNHNV and YYDKDF (reference sequence). J was trimmed by 7 bases and V by 1 base; bases with no gene match: 7. CDR3 nucleotide sequence: TGTGCCACCAGCAGAGCGGGGTGGGAGGGAAATGAGCAGTTCTTC. Protein product: CATSRAGWEGNEQFF. Together with reference TRBV15 and TRBJ2-1, the CDR3 gives the full variable domain: DAMVIQNPRYQVTQFGKPVTLSCSQTLNHNVMYWYQQKSSQAPKLLFHYYDKDFNNEADTPDNFQSRRPNTSFCFLDIRSPGLGDTAMYLCATSRAGWEGNEQFFGPGTRLTVL.

CDR3 region: CASSKKHHRARESGEQYF. The CDR3 coding sequence is TGTGCCAGCAGCAAAAAACACCACCGGGCGCGGGAGTCGGGAGAGCAGTACTTC. The chain employs TRBV21-1 and TRBJ2-7; the table's D call of TRBD2 was not tested on the DNA. TRBV21-1 is flagged as a pseudogene. This CDR3 comprises 18 residues.